This TCR beta chain was found in a study of T cells in Graves' hyperthyroidism and ophthalmopathy. V shed 5 bases and J 1 base; nucleotides not matched to a gene: 6. Germline V gene data show CDR1 as LGHDT and CDR2 as YNNKEL (reference sequence). The CDR3 length is 15 residues. The TCR beta CDR3 regions underwent amplification using RNA transcripts as the source. First-round RT-PCR with HTBI primers amplified the TCR CDR3 region. TCRdb reprocessed the multiplex PCR reads with MiXCR, giving one entry per CDR3 protein. The data show about 720,000 distinct CDR3 sequences, 16% seen once. V usage is TRBV3-1 and J usage is TRBJ2-7, with 9 bases matching TRBD2. This receptor was taken from a young man with Graves' hyperthyroidism. Sequenced input: blood. The chain's CDR3 is CASSLGLAPSYEQYF. The CDR3 DNA reads as TGTGCCAGCAGCTTAGGACTAGCGCCGTCCTACGAGCAGTACTTC.